The 17 T cell receptor beta chains given below trace back to one sample, sequenced in a study of blood T cell repertoires in COVID-19. Some clones are missing from TCRdb's copy, which holds only in-frame ones; the method was immunoSEQ multiplex PCR. The sample has fewer than 90,000 clones, approximately 80% seen once. Specimen: peripheral blood. Every receptor here comes from a human donor in a cohort sampled during active COVID-19.

The genes are TRBV5-4 and TRBJ1-3; D perhaps matches TRBD1 (5 bases). The CDR3 contains 14 residues. Trimming took off 3 bases at V and 4 bases at J, with 11 bases between the two ends. The germline V gene has CDR1 SGHNT and CDR2 YYREEE (reference sequence). The CDR3 reads CASSSGGRGNTIYF. In DNA, the CDR3 is TGTGCCAGCAGCTCCGGGGGGAGAGGAAACACCATATATTTT.

This chain joins TRBV18 and TRBJ2-5; 10 bases align to TRBD2. Germline V lookup: CDR1 KGHSH, CDR2 LQKENI. The CDR3 loop spans 16 amino acids. The J segment lost 5 bases and the V segment lost 2 bases, leaving 8 bases of the junction unmatched. In DNA form, the CDR3 reads TGTGCCAGCTCACCAGTCTCTAGCGGGAGAGGGGAGACCCAGTACTTC. Translated, it gives CASSPVSSGRGETQYF.

V gene TRBV9 combines with J gene TRBJ1-6; D ambiguous. The CDR3 consists of 14 residues. Germline-derived CDR1 and CDR2 are SGDLS and YYNGEE. Trimming removed 0 bases from V and 6 bases from J, with 7 bases in between. CDR3 nucleotides: TGTGCCAGCAGCGTAGAAGGAGGTAATTCACCCCTCCACTTT. Its translation: CASSVEGGNSPLHF.

J is TRBJ1-5 and V is TRBV18, with 7 bases fitting TRBD1. Germline V CDR1 and CDR2: KGHSH, LQKENI. The CDR3 runs 15 residues. Unmatched junction bases numbered 5, after V lost 5 bases and J lost 1 base. The CDR3 sequence is CASSERQGSNQPQHF. For the CDR3, the DNA is TGTGCCAGCTCAGAAAGACAGGGAAGCAATCAGCCCCAGCATTTT.

The chain has TRBV7-9 and TRBJ1-4, with TRBD1 matching over 9 bases. Germline assignment: CDR1 SEHNR and CDR2 FQNEAQ (reference sequence). The ends lost 1 base at V and 5 bases at J; junction bases unmatched: 2. This CDR3 comprises 15 residues. DNA for the CDR3: TGTGCCAGCAGCTTAGTTGGGACAGGGAATGAAAAACTGTTTTTT. Its translation: CASSLVGTGNEKLFF. Based on the CDR3 plus reference TRBV7-9 and TRBJ1-4, the full variable domain is DTGVSQNPRHKITKRGQNVTFRCDPISEHNRLYWYRQTLGQGPEFLTYFQNEAQLEKSRLLSDRFSAERPKGSFSTLEIQRTEQGDSAMYLCASSLVGTGNEKLFFGSGTQLSVL.

The chain uses TRBV15 and TRBJ2-3, with a weak D call TRBD1 (5 bases). The CDR3 covers 16 residues. V was trimmed by 6 bases and J by 0 bases, leaving 16 bases between them. Germline loops: CDR1 LNHNV, CDR2 YYDKDF (reference sequence). CDR3 coding DNA: TGTGCCACCAGAGCGTATAGGGGTCCAAGCACAGATACGCAGTATTTT. It specifies CATRAYRGPSTDTQYF.

The V and J genes are TRBV5-1 and TRBJ1-4, with D hard to call. Trimming took 2 bases from V and 3 from J, leaving 17 bases between them. The CDR3 sequence is 17 residues long. Per germline, CDR1 SGHRS and CDR2 YFSETQ. CDR3 residues: CASSLTGPRTANEKLFF. CDR3 coding DNA: TGCGCCAGCAGCTTAACCGGGCCCCGGACTGCTAATGAAAAACTGTTTTTT.

The chain couples TRBV14 to TRBJ1-1, with D hard to call. This CDR3 is built from 14 residues. V shed 3 bases and J shed 0 bases, with 8 bases lying between them. In germline, CDR1 is SGHDN, CDR2 FVKESK. Here the CDR3 reads CASSHRGMNTEAFF. DNA for the CDR3: TGTGCCAGCAGCCATCGGGGAATGAACACTGAAGCTTTCTTT. Supplemented by reference TRBV14 and TRBJ1-1, the full variable domain reads EAGVTQFPSHSVIEKGQTVTLRCDPISGHDNLYWYRRVMGKEIKFLLHFVKESKQDESGMPNNRFLAERTGGTYSTLKVQPAELEDSGVYFCASSHRGMNTEAFFGQGTRLTVV.

The chain carries TRBV18 and TRBJ1-4; D call uncertain. V was pared by 0 bases and J by 7 bases, with 12 bases between. Germline loops: CDR1 KGHSH, CDR2 LQKENI. The CDR3 spans 15 residues. CDR3 nucleotide sequence: TGTGCCAGCTCACCACCGACGGCACCAGGTGAAAAACTGTTTTTT. This encodes CASSPPTAPGEKLFF.

This clone has just one count. CDR3 region: CASEVVYTGELFF. CDR3 nucleotides: TGTGCCAGCGAGGTAGTCTATACCGGGGAGCTGTTTTTT. The V and J genes are TRBV6-5 and TRBJ2-2, with unresolved D. CDR3 length: 13 amino acids. Germline lookup yields CDR1 MNHEY and CDR2 SVGAGI. With 8 bases removed from V and 5 bases from J, the gap between germline ends came to 12 bases.

The chain uses TRBV5-1 and TRBJ1-5; the match to TRBD1 covers 8 bases. The CDR3 sequence is 15 residues long. V dropped 4 bases and J dropped 7; count of bases not matched to a gene: 10. Germline V CDR1 and CDR2: SGHRS, YFSETQ. Written as DNA, the CDR3 is TGCGCCAGCAGCCTGGGGGACAGGATAGACCAGCCCCAGCATTTT. It translates to CASSLGDRIDQPQHF. Together with reference TRBV5-1 and TRBJ1-5, the CDR3 gives the full variable domain: KAGVTQTPRYLIKTRGQQVTLSCSPISGHRSVSWYQQTPGQGLQFLFEYFSETQRNKGNFPGRFSGRQFSNSRSEMNVSTLELGDSALYLCASSLGDRIDQPQHFGDGTRLSIL.

The chain combines TRBV6-1 with TRBJ2-7; the match to TRBD1 covers 11 bases. The CDR3 has 16 residues. Germline lookup yields CDR1 MNHNS and CDR2 SASEGT. Trimming removed 3 bases from V and 1 base from J; junction bases left unmatched: 5. CDR3: CASSDGTGGSSYEQYF. CDR3 DNA: TGTGCCAGCAGTGATGGGACAGGGGGTTCTTCCTACGAGCAGTACTTC.

The rearrangement uses TRBV3-1 (or the pseudogene TRBV3-2) and TRBJ2-1, with 11 bases matching TRBD2. In germline, CDR1 is LGHDT, CDR2 YNNKEL (reference sequence). This CDR3 region has 15 residues. V gave up 2 bases and J gave up 8 bases; unmatched junction bases: 5. Written as DNA, the CDR3 is TGTGCCAGCAGCCAACTAGCGGGGGGACTGGATGAGCAGTTCTTC. Translated: CASSQLAGGLDEQFF.

The chain combines TRBV5-1 with TRBJ2-5; TRBD2 agrees at 9 bases. The germline gives CDR1 SGHRS, CDR2 YFSETQ. The CDR3 is 15 amino acids. V dropped 2 bases and J dropped 5; count of bases not matched to a gene: 7. The CDR3 region is CASSLQAGGQETQYF. The CDR3 DNA is TGCGCCAGCAGCTTACAGGCGGGGGGGCAGGAGACCCAGTACTTC.

The chain recombines TRBV5-4 with TRBJ2-7; TRBD1 aligns across 7 bases. The CDR3 contains 14 residues. J lost 2 bases, V lost 5 bases, and 7 bases had no gene match. Germline V gene lookup returns CDR1 SGHNT and CDR2 YYREEE (reference sequence). CDR3 DNA sequence: TGTGCCAGCAGTTACGAGACAGGGCCCTACGAGCAGTACTTC. Translating gives CASSYETGPYEQYF.

The J gene is TRBJ1-6, the V gene TRBV2, with 8 bases identical to TRBD1. Per the germline V gene, CDR1 is SNHLY and CDR2 is FYNNEI. The junction had 7 bases not matched to a gene; V was cut back by 5 bases and J by 7 bases. This CDR3 has 15 residues. In nucleotides, the CDR3 is TGTGCCAGCAGTAAGGACAGGGTCGGGAATTCACCCCTCCACTTT. This translates into CASSKDRVGNSPLHF.

The genes are TRBV10-1 and TRBJ1-2; TRBD1 might be the D (6 bases). CDR3 length equals 14 residues. Trimming stripped 0 bases from V and 6 bases from J, with 11 bases between. The V gene's germline CDR1 is WNHNN and CDR2 SYGVQD (reference sequence). The CDR3 bases are TGCGCCAGCAGTGAGTCGACCAGGGGAAATGGCTACACCTTC. This gives the protein CASSESTRGNGYTF.